Sequencing of this TCR beta chain was carried out in a study of T cells in Graves' hyperthyroidism and ophthalmopathy. It was considered stable Graves' hyperthyroidism when ophthalmopathy did not progress within 18 months. The TCR beta CDR3 regions underwent amplification using RNA transcripts as the source. Carried out on the TCR CDR3, a first-round RT-PCR used the HTBI primer set. TCRdb re-called the multiplex PCR reads through MiXCR, storing one row per CDR3 protein. The repertoire holds about 350,000 distinct CDR3 sequences, with around 13% as singletons. Trimming removed 6 bases from V and 6 bases from J, with 17 bases in between. The length of the CDR3 is 14 residues. This clonotype was counted many times.

The chain recombines TRBV12-3 or TRBV12-4 with TRBJ1-2; D might be TRBD1 (5 bases). The sequencing sample was made of blood. The clonotype originates from a woman in her thirties with Graves' hyperthyroidism. The CDR3 sequence is CASSSTDRWDGYTF. Here the CDR3 DNA reads TGTGCCAGCAGCTCTACTGACAGATGGGATGGCTACACCTTC.